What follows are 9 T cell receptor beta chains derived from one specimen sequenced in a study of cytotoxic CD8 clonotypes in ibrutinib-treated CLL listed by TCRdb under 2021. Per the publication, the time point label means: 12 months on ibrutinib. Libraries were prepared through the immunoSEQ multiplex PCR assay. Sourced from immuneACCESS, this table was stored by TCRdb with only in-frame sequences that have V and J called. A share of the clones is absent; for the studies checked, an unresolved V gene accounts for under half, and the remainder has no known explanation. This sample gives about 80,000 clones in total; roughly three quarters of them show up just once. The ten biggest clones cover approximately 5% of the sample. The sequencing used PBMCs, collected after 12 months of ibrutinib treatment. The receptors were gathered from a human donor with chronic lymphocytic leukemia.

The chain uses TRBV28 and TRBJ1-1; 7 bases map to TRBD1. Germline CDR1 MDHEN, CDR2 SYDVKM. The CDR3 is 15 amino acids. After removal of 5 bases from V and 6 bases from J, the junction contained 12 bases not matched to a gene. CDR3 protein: CASSPRQGASAEAFF. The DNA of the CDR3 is TGTGCCAGCAGTCCCCGACAGGGCGCCAGCGCTGAAGCTTTCTTT.

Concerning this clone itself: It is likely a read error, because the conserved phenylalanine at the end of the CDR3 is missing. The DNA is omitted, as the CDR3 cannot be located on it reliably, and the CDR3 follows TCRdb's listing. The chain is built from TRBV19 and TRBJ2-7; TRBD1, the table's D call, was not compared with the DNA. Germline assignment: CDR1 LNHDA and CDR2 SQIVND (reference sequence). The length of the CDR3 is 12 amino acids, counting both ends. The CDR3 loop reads CASSIGDRASYG.

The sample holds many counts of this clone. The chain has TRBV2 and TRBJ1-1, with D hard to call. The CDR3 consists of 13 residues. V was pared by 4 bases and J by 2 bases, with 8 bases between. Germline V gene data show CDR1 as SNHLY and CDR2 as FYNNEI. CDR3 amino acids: CASSVQANTEAFF. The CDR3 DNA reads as TGTGCCAGCAGTGTGCAGGCTAACACTGAAGCTTTCTTT.

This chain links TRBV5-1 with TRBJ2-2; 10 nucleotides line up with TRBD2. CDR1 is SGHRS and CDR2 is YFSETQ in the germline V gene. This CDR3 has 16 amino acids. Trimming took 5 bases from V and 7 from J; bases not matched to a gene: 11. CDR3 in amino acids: CASRDGTSVSFGELFF. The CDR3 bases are TGCGCCAGCAGGGACGGGACTAGCGTTTCGTTCGGGGAGCTGTTTTTT.

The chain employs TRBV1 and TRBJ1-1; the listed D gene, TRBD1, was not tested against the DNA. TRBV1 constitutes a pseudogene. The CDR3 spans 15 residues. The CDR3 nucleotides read TGCACCAGCAGCCAAGGGGGCGGCCCGAACACTGAAGCTTTCTTT. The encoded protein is CTSSQGGGPNTEAFF.

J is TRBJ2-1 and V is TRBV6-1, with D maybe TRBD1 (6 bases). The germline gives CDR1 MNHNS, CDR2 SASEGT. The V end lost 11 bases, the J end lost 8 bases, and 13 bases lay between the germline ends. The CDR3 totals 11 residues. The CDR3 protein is CAARGGDEQFF. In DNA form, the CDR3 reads TGTGCCGCCAGGGGTGGGGATGAGCAGTTCTTC.

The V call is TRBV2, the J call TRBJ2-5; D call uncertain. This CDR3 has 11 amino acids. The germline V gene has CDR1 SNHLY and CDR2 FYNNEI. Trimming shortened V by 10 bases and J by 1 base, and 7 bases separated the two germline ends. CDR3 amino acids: CATSFQETQYF. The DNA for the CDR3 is TGTGCCACATCCTTCCAAGAGACCCAGTACTTC.

The CDR3 DNA reads as TGTGCCAGCAGCCAAGCTGGGCCTTATGGCTACACCTTC. Protein sequence: CASSQAGPYGYTF. The chain recombines TRBV14 with TRBJ1-2; D is ambiguous. Germline V gene sequence: CDR1 SGHDN, CDR2 FVKESK. The CDR3 is 13 amino acids. V lost 1 base and J 5 bases, leaving 8 bases between the germline ends.

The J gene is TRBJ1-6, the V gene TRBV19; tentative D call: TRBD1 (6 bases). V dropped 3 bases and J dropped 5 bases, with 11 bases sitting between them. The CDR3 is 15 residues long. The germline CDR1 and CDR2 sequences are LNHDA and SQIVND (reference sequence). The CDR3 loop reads CASSMGGQNNSPLHF. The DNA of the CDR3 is TGTGCCAGTAGTATGGGCGGACAGAATAATTCACCCCTCCACTTT. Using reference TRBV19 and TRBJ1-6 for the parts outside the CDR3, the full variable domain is DGGITQSPKYLFRKEGQNVTLSCEQNLNHDAMYWYRQDPGQGLRLIYYSQIVNDFQKGDIAEGYSVSREKKESFPLTVTSAQKNPTAFYLCASSMGGQNNSPLHFGNGTRLTVT.